At least ten counts were recorded for the clone carrying this T cell receptor beta chain. Together with a sample-barcoded 5' primer, a J-beta primer mix was included in a second PCR lasting roughly 6 to 12 cycles. Each CDR3 protein gets one entry after TCRdb re-called the 5' RACE reads with MiXCR. Here the sample spans approximately 800,000 distinct CDR3 sequences, 20% to 30% being singletons. The data stem from a study of blood T cells in healthy people across ages. The CDR3 runs 14 residues. V lost 4 bases, J lost 5 bases, and 14 bases lay in between. Germline CDR1 and CDR2: SGHAT and FQNNGV. The sample was also linked to a second study, of T cells of mothers and their children.

The gene calls are TRBV11-2 and TRBJ2-5; possible D gene TRBD2, 5 bases. The sample comprised blood. The sequence came from a boy between 10 and 17 years old in good health. CDR3 sequence: CASSSPGRRETQYF. The CDR3 DNA is TGTGCCAGCAGCTCCCCAGGCCGGAGGGAGACCCAGTACTTC. The whole variable domain, filled in from reference TRBV11-2 and TRBJ2-5, reads EAGVAQSPRYKIIEKRQSVAFWCNPISGHATLYWYQQILGQGPKLLIQFQNNGVVDDSQLPKDRFSAERLKGVDSTLKIQPAKLEDSAVYLCASSSPGRRETQYFGPGTRLLVL.